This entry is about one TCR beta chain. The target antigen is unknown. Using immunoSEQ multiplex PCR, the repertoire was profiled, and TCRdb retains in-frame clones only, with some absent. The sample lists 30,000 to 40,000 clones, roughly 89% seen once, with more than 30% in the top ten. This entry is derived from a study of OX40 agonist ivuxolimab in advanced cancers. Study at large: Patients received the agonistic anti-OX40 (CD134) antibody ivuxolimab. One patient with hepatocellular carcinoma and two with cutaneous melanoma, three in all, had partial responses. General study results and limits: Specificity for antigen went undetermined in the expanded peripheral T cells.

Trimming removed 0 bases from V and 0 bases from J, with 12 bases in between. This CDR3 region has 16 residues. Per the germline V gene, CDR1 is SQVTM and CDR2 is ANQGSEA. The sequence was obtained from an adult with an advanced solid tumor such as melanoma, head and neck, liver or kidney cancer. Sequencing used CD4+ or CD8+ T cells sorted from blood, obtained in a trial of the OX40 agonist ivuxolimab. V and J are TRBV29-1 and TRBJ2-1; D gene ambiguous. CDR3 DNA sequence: TGCAGCGTTGAAGATCGCGCGGCCAGCTCCTACAATGAGCAGTTCTTC. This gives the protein CSVEDRAASSYNEQFF.